A selection of T cell receptor beta chains follows, all from one sample in a study of cytomegalovirus exposure and HLA in healthy donors. Method: immunoSEQ multiplex PCR; TCRdb's copy keeps in-frame clones and lacks some. Altogether 170,000 or so clones are present, less than 90% being singletons, with the ten largest covering under 0.4%. The sequencing sample was made of PBMCs. Every receptor here comes from a boy between 2 and 10 years old in good health and CMV-seronegative. The CDR3 runs from the conserved cysteine through the conserved F or W. The D gene is left open where the match is weak. Clone size is shown for a subset of rows, as once, few, many or a class of expanded clone.

V gene	J gene	D gene	clone size	CDR3 protein	CDR3 DNA
TRBV4-2	TRBJ2-7	-	-	CASSQESLGQWNYEQYF	TGTGCCAGCAGCCAAGAAAGTCTAGGACAGTGGAACTACGAGCAGTATTTC
TRBV7-2	TRBJ2-7	TRBD1	-	CASSLAGTGGYYEQYF	TGTGCCAGCAGCTTAGCAGGGACAGGCGGGTACTACGAGCAGTACTTC
TRBV7-9	TRBJ1-1	TRBD1	-	CASSQGGNTEAFF	TGTGCCAGCAGCCAGGGGGGGAACACTGAAGCTTTCTTT
TRBV4-1	TRBJ1-1	TRBD1	-	CASSLRQGGPVVDTEAFF	TGCGCCAGCAGCTTACGACAGGGGGGCCCGGTAGTCGACACTGAAGCTTTCTTT
TRBV6-6	TRBJ1-1	TRBD1	-	CASSSGTGRVEAFF	TGTGCCAGCAGTTCCGGGACAGGGAGGGTTGAAGCTTTCTTT
TRBV5-1	TRBJ1-2	TRBD1	-	CASSPGTGNGYTF	TGCGCCAGCAGCCCTGGGACAGGTAATGGCTACACCTTC
TRBV19	TRBJ1-4	-	-	CASSIDRETTNEKLFF	TGTGCCAGTAGTATAGACCGGGAAACAACTAATGAAAAACTGTTTTTT
TRBV7-2	TRBJ2-6	-	-	CASSLDRSGANVLTF	TGTGCCAGCAGCTTAGATCGCTCTGGGGCCAACGTCCTGACTTTC
TRBV27	TRBJ2-1	TRBD2	-	CASSWAGVPAVYNEQFF	TGTGCCAGCAGTTGGGCGGGAGTCCCCGCCGTCTACAATGAGCAGTTCTTC
TRBV10-3	TRBJ1-1	-	-	CAISESPGAGENTEAFF	TGTGCCATCAGTGAGTCTCCAGGGGCGGGGGAGAACACTGAAGCTTTCTTT
TRBV18	TRBJ1-1	TRBD1	-	CASSPARAGGNTEAFF	TGTGCCAGCTCACCAGCAAGGGCAGGGGGGAACACTGAAGCTTTCTTT
TRBV6-1	TRBJ2-7	-	-	CASKEGFEQYF	TGTGCCAGCAAGGAGGGGTTTGAGCAGTACTTC
TRBV7-2	TRBJ2-1	TRBD2	-	CASSPRPGLAGGGEQFF	TGTGCCAGCAGCCCAAGACCGGGACTAGCGGGAGGAGGTGAGCAGTTCTTC
TRBV11-2	TRBJ2-7	-	-	CASSLGRGRVRNEQYF	TGTGCCAGCAGCTTAGGTAGGGGCAGGGTGAGGAACGAGCAGTACTTC
TRBV7-8	TRBJ2-7	TRBD2	once	CASSRTSGERAYEQYF	TGTGCCAGCAGCCGGACTAGCGGGGAGAGAGCCTACGAGCAGTACTTC
TRBV5-1	TRBJ2-1	TRBD2	-	CASSVSSGRSTYNEQFF	TGCGCCAGCAGCGTCTCTAGCGGGAGGTCAACCTACAATGAGCAGTTCTTC
TRBV6-1	TRBJ2-7	TRBD2	-	CASIGQREVYEQYF	TGTGCCAGCATTGGACAGCGGGAGGTTTACGAGCAGTACTTC
TRBV6-5	TRBJ2-7	TRBD2	-	CASSYAGTSAYEQYF	TGTGCCAGCAGTTACGCCGGCACTAGCGCATACGAGCAGTACTTC
TRBV11-2	TRBJ1-1	-	-	CASSLEALNTEAFF	TGTGCCAGCAGCTTAGAAGCCCTGAACACTGAAGCTTTCTTT
TRBV5-1	TRBJ2-3	-	-	CASSLGDFINTDTQYF	TGCGCCAGCAGCTTGGGGGACTTCATAAACACAGATACGCAGTATTTT
TRBV4-1	TRBJ2-5	-	once	CASSQDGGSEETQYF	TGCGCCAGCAGCCAAGACGGCGGTAGCGAGGAGACCCAGTACTTC
TRBV15	TRBJ1-5	-	-	CATSRDGSRDQPQHF	TGTGCCACCAGCAGAGATGGCAGCCGGGATCAGCCCCAGCATTTT
TRBV28	TRBJ1-2	-	-	CASSLGPWDYYGYTF	TGTGCCAGCAGTTTGGGGCCCTGGGATTACTATGGCTACACCTTC
TRBV5-1	TRBJ2-1	-	-	CASSLTTRPHNEQFF	TGCGCCAGCAGCTTAACTACTAGACCCCACAATGAGCAGTTCTTC